The present T cell receptor beta chain was sequenced within a study of blood T cell repertoires in COVID-19. Background on the study: Sites in the United States, Italy and Spain provided acute and convalescent COVID-19 samples.

Generated by immunoSEQ multiplex PCR, the TCRdb table keeps only in-frame clones and is missing some. The sample holds some 250,000 clones, 87% seen once. The CDR3 consists of 17 residues. Trimming took 0 bases from V and 5 from J, leaving 17 bases between them. Germline values: CDR1 LNHNV, CDR2 YYDKDF (reference sequence). Source material: peripheral blood. The sequence was collected from a man aged 55 to 70 who had recovered from COVID-19. This chain links TRBV15 with TRBJ1-5; D not resolved. Here the CDR3 DNA reads TGTGCCACCAGCAGAGATCGTGACATTAAAACCGATCAGCCCCAGCATTTT. It specifies CATSRDRDIKTDQPQHF. Full variable domain (outside the CDR3, taken from reference TRBV15 and TRBJ1-5): DAMVIQNPRYQVTQFGKPVTLSCSQTLNHNVMYWYQQKSSQAPKLLFHYYDKDFNNEADTPDNFQSRRPNTSFCFLDIRSPGLGDTAMYLCATSRDRDIKTDQPQHFGDGTRLSIL.